This TCR beta chain was obtained from a study of neoadjuvant anti-PD-1 for oral cavity cancer. Time point given: after neoadjuvant nivolumab, at surgical resection. These newly diagnosed stage II-IVA oral cavity squamous cell carcinoma patients had no prior systemic or radiation treatment. Study results and caveats: Higher pretreatment Treg/Th17 ratios tracked higher pretreatment blood clonality.

Method: immunoSEQ multiplex PCR; TCRdb's copy keeps in-frame clones and lacks some. The data contain tens of thousands of clones, about 85% of them singletons. Details on this clone: Its matching antigen is unknown.

The germline V gene has CDR1 SGDLS and CDR2 YYNGEE. V lost 5 bases to trimming and J lost 3 bases, with 17 bases between them. The CDR3 runs 15 residues. The chain carries TRBV9 and TRBJ1-2; a possible D gene is TRBD1 (6 bases). This clonotype was obtained from a person aged 40 to 85 with oral cavity squamous cell carcinoma. This specimen was PBMCs, taken after nivolumab (anti-PD-1) treatment. The CDR3 DNA reads TGTGCCAGCAGTCAACGGGGGGCGGGAGACTATGGCTACACCTTC. Encoded protein: CASSQRGAGDYGYTF.